The next 9 T cell receptor beta chains were all read from a single sample in a study of regulatory T cells in long-lasting Graves disease. Time point noted: newly diagnosed GD, antithyroid drugs for less than 3 months. From PBMCs, RNA was extracted and then used to make the TCR library. Relying on iRepertoire HTBI primers and Arm-PCR of CDR3 regions, the team built TCR beta libraries. A single record per CDR3 protein comes from TCRdb applying MiXCR to the multiplex PCR reads. The sample comprises 400,000 to 500,000 distinct CDR3 sequences, under 15% of which are singletons, and over 15% rests with the top ten. The same sample was also studied in work on T cells in Graves' hyperthyroidism and ophthalmopathy.

The sequenced sample was peripheral blood mononuclear cells (PBMCs), obtained at new diagnosis, from a patient treated with antithyroid drugs. Receptors originate from a woman between 25 and 40 years old with Graves disease.

As concerns this clonotype: The junction departs from germline at one end; a sequencing error may be responsible. The chain joins TRBV10-1 to TRBJ1-5; D is unresolved. This CDR3 is 17 amino acids long. The V gene's germline CDR1 is WNHNN and CDR2 SYGVQD (reference sequence). The CDR3 here is CASSVSKPQYSNRPQHF. CDR3 coding DNA: TGCGCCAGCAGTGTTTCAAAACCACAGTATAGCAATCGGCCCCAGCATTTT.

CDR3 region: CASSLGTSLTGELFF. In DNA form, the CDR3 reads TGTGCCAGCAGCCTCGGGACTAGCCTTACCGGGGAGCTGTTTTTT. V usage is TRBV3-1 and J usage is TRBJ2-2, with 9 bases aligning to TRBD2. This CDR3 has 15 amino acids. After removal of 4 bases from V and 5 bases from J, the junction contained 5 bases not matched to a gene. Germline V gives CDR1 LGHDT, CDR2 YNNKEL (reference sequence).

A word on this clonotype: This may stem from a read error, because a much larger clone lies one nucleotide away. This sequence joins TRBV20-1 and TRBJ2-7, with 7 nucleotides matching TRBD2. The length of the CDR3 is 14 residues. J gave up 7 bases and V 1 base, and 10 bases lay outside the gene matches. Germline V CDR1 and CDR2: DFQATT, SNEGSKA (reference sequence). The CDR3: CSARGLAAYNEQYF. The CDR3 coding sequence is TGCAGTGCTAGAGGACTAGCAGCCTACAATGAGCAGTACTTC.

This clonotype was counted many times. The rearrangement links TRBV7-9 to TRBJ2-1, with 13 bases matching TRBD2. Germline CDR1 SEHNR, CDR2 FQNEAQ (reference sequence). Trimming removed 9 bases from V and 8 bases from J; junction bases left unmatched: 13. The CDR3 contains 16 residues. The CDR3 here is CARLPWTSGSIYEQFF. In DNA form, the CDR3 reads TGTGCCAGACTCCCCTGGACTAGCGGGAGCATATATGAGCAGTTCTTC. Variable domain in full (rest from reference TRBV7-9 and TRBJ2-1): DTGVSQNPRHKITKRGQNVTFRCDPISEHNRLYWYRQTLGQGPEFLTYFQNEAQLEKSRLLSDRFSAERPKGSFSTLEIQRTEQGDSAMYLCARLPWTSGSIYEQFFGPGTRLTVL.

This clonotype was found many times. The chain couples TRBV30 to TRBJ2-7, with 7 positions matching TRBD2. Trimming cost V 2 bases and J 3 bases; bases outside gene matches: 7. The length of the CDR3 is 14 residues. CDR1 is GTSNPN, CDR2 SVGIG, per germline (reference sequence). CDR3 region: CAWSRTSLNYEQYF. The CDR3 DNA reads TGTGCCTGGAGTAGGACTAGTCTGAACTACGAGCAGTACTTC.

This clonotype was recorded once. A much larger clone sits a single nucleotide away, making a read error possible. The chain has TRBV2 and TRBJ1-5; TRBD1 matches 8 bases. This CDR3 is built from 15 residues. Germline V lookup: CDR1 SNHLY, CDR2 FYNNEI. CDR3 nucleotides: TGTGCCAGCAGTGCCCAGGGGGCGAGCAATCAGCCCCGGCATTTT. Translating gives CASSAQGASNQPRHF.

This clonotype was seen ten or more times. V and J are TRBV6-2 or TRBV6-3 and TRBJ2-7; the match to TRBD2 covers 12 bases. The CDR3 extends over 18 amino acids. Losses at the gene ends were 4 bases for V and 2 bases for J; bases not matched to a gene: 12. The V gene's germline CDR1 is MNHEY and CDR2 SVGEGT. Here the CDR3 reads CASSSWTSGIRSPYEQYF. The DNA for the CDR3 is TGTGCCAGCAGTTCGTGGACTAGCGGGATACGTTCCCCCTACGAGCAGTACTTC.

The chain couples TRBV6-9 to TRBJ2-3; D is unclear. Germline V lookup: CDR1 MNHGY, CDR2 SVAAGI. With 3 bases removed from V and 2 bases from J, the gap between germline ends came to 9 bases. The CDR3 sequence is 14 residues long. CDR3 sequence reads: CASSYGTDTDTQYF. The CDR3 DNA follows: TGTGCCAGCAGTTACGGAACCGACACAGATACGCAGTATTTT.

This clonotype appeared a few times. The V gene is TRBV19, the J gene TRBJ2-7; TRBD1 is a possible D gene (6 bases). With 6 bases removed from V and 2 bases from J, the gap between germline ends came to 20 bases. There are 16 residues in the CDR3. CDR1 and CDR2 (germline): LNHDA, SQIVND (reference sequence). As DNA, the CDR3 is TGTGCCAGTAGACCCCAGGGGAAGGGCGGCGCCTACGAGCAGTACTTC. It specifies CASRPQGKGGAYEQYF.